These 16 T cell receptor beta chains came from one sample sequenced in a study of control samples from healthy donors and cancer patients. Repertoires were generated with immunoSEQ multiplex PCR, while TCRdb's copy carries only in-frame clones and drops some. Among roughly 100,000 clones listed, approximately 90% were seen once. The sample was PBMCs. These receptors were obtained from a man between 60 and 75 years old with lung cancer.

The CDR3 is CASSRTTGNQPQHF. The CDR3 DNA follows: TGTGCCAGCAGCCGAACGACAGGTAATCAGCCCCAGCATTTT. The chain uses TRBV9 and TRBJ1-5; D is perhaps TRBD1 (6 bases). The germline V gene has CDR1 SGDLS and CDR2 YYNGEE. With 4 bases removed from V and 4 bases from J, the gap between germline ends came to 12 bases. The CDR3 runs 14 residues. Variable domain in full (rest from reference TRBV9 and TRBJ1-5): DSGVTQTPKHLITATGQRVTLRCSPRSGDLSVYWYQQSLDQGLQFLIQYYNGEERAKGNILERFSAQQFPDLHSELNLSSLELGDSALYFCASSRTTGNQPQHFGDGTRLSIL.

This CDR3 is CASSEGEPGNTIYF. CDR3 nucleotides: TGTGCCAGCAGTGAAGGGGAACCTGGAAACACCATATATTTT. The J gene is TRBJ1-3, the V gene TRBV2; D not certain. Trimming stripped 1 base from V and 2 bases from J, with 6 bases between. CDR1 is SNHLY and CDR2 is FYNNEI in the germline V gene. The CDR3 contains 14 residues.

The chain carries TRBV6-5 and TRBJ1-3; no reliable D call. Trimming pared 8 bases from V and 3 bases from J, leaving 14 bases between. CDR1 and CDR2 (germline): MNHEY, SVGAGI. CDR3 length: 14 residues. The CDR3 here is CASGVSLGGNTIYF. The CDR3 region has the DNA TGTGCCAGCGGGGTATCCCTCGGTGGAAACACCATATATTTT.

V gene TRBV7-2 combines with J gene TRBJ1-1; D possibly corresponds to TRBD1 (5 bases). This CDR3 contains 12 residues. CDR1 SGHTA and CDR2 FQGNSA come from the germline V gene. Trimming stripped 3 bases from V and 7 bases from J, with 9 bases between. The CDR3 DNA follows: TGTGCCAGCAGCTTGGGGGGTTTTGAAGCTTTCTTT. Its translation: CASSLGGFEAFF.

This chain links TRBV6-1 with TRBJ2-6; 9 bases are shared with TRBD1. This CDR3 is built from 17 residues. Germline lookup yields CDR1 MNHNS and CDR2 SASEGT. V was clipped by 4 bases and J by 4 bases; unmatched bases: 8. In DNA, the CDR3 is TGTGCCAGCAGTGCTCGCGGACAGGGGTCCGGGGCCAACGTCCTGACTTTC. This codes for CASSARGQGSGANVLTF.

This clone was observed once. The chain links TRBV11-2 to TRBJ1-3; D not resolved. Per the germline V gene, CDR1 is SGHAT and CDR2 is FQNNGV. The ends were cut back, 1 base at V and 4 bases at J, with 5 bases in the middle. This CDR3 has 13 amino acids. The CDR3, as DNA: TGTGCCAGCAGCTTAGTGCTCGGAAACACCATATATTTT. It yields the protein CASSLVLGNTIYF. Full variable domain (rest looked up from reference TRBV11-2 and TRBJ1-3): EAGVAQSPRYKIIEKRQSVAFWCNPISGHATLYWYQQILGQGPKLLIQFQNNGVVDDSQLPKDRFSAERLKGVDSTLKIQPAKLEDSAVYLCASSLVLGNTIYFGEGSWLTVV.

The gene calls are TRBV7-6 and TRBJ2-3; D not certain. CDR3 length: 15 amino acids. Per the germline V gene, CDR1 is SGHVS and CDR2 is FNYEAQ. V lost 3 bases to trimming and J lost 0 bases, with 10 bases between them. CDR3 amino acids: CASSFRTDSTDTQYF. DNA of the CDR3: TGTGCCAGCAGCTTCCGGACCGATAGCACAGATACGCAGTATTTT. Supplemented by reference TRBV7-6 and TRBJ2-3, the full variable domain reads GAGVSQSPRYKVTKRGQDVALRCDPISGHVSLYWYRQALGQGPEFLTYFNYEAQQDKSGLPNDRFSAERPEGSISTLTIQRTEQRDSAMYRCASSFRTDSTDTQYFGPGTRLTVL.

In DNA form, the CDR3 reads TGTGCCAGCAGCCTCGACAGAGGCTCCTATAATTCACCCCTCCACTTT. It encodes CASSLDRGSYNSPLHF. The rearrangement uses TRBV7-2 and TRBJ1-6, with D tentatively TRBD1 (5 bases). This CDR3 spans 16 amino acids. In germline, CDR1 is SGHTA, CDR2 FQGNSA. The V gene lost 5 bases and the J gene lost 0 bases, with 11 bases spanning the gap. The full variable domain, in which reference TRBV7-2 and TRBJ1-6 provide the parts outside the CDR3, is GAGVSQSPSNKVTEKGKDVELRCDPISGHTALYWYRQSLGQGLEFLIYFQGNSAPDKSGLPSDRFSAERTGGSVSTLTIQRTQQEDSAVYLCASSLDRGSYNSPLHFGNGTRLTVT.

This rearrangement joins TRBV7-9 to TRBJ2-3; tentatively, D is TRBD1 (6 bases). CDR1 and CDR2 (germline): SEHNR, FQNEAQ (reference sequence). This CDR3 is 15 amino acids long. V was trimmed by 8 bases and J by 2 bases, leaving 17 bases between them. CDR3 sequence (DNA): TGTGCCAGCGAGGGGCTCAGGGGCCCCACAGATACGCAGTATTTT. Protein sequence: CASEGLRGPTDTQYF.

V and J are TRBV18 and TRBJ1-4; 10 bases are a match to TRBD1. The CDR3 loop spans 15 amino acids. V lost 0 bases, J lost 12 bases, and 7 bases stayed unmatched. Germline V gives CDR1 KGHSH, CDR2 LQKENI. The CDR3 DNA is TGTGCCAGCTCACCACCCGGGACAGGGGATAGTCAACTGTTTTTT. Translation gives CASSPPGTGDSQLFF.

The chain employs TRBV14 and TRBJ2-1, with 10 bases that match TRBD2. This CDR3 has 16 amino acids. Germline CDR1 and CDR2: SGHDN and FVKESK. Trimming took 1 base from V and 5 from J; bases not matched to a gene: 5. This chain's CDR3 is CASSQVRAGGDNEQFF. The DNA for the CDR3 is TGTGCCAGCAGCCAAGTTAGAGCGGGGGGGGACAATGAGCAGTTCTTC.

The V and J genes are TRBV12-3 or TRBV12-4 and TRBJ1-4; TRBD1 aligns across 11 bases. The V gene end was trimmed by 7 bases and the J gene end by 8 bases; junction bases not matched to a gene: 3. CDR3 length: 13 residues. The DNA of the CDR3 is TGTGCCAGCAAGGGACAGGGGGAGGAAAAACTGTTTTTT. Encoded protein: CASKGQGEEKLFF.

This chain uses TRBV4-2 with TRBJ2-5, with D possibly being TRBD1 or TRBD2 (5 bases each). This CDR3 has 17 amino acids. V dropped 0 bases and J dropped 3 bases, with 17 bases sitting between them. Looked up from germline, CDR1 is LGHNA and CDR2 is YNFKEQ. The CDR3: CASSQDLQLVGEETQYF. CDR3 sequence (DNA): TGTGCCAGCAGCCAAGATCTTCAGTTGGTGGGGGAAGAGACCCAGTACTTC.

The chain couples TRBV4-1 to TRBJ1-1, with no clear D. The CDR3 totals 15 residues. V lost 0 bases, J lost 1 base, and 9 bases lay in between. The germline CDR1 and CDR2 sequences are MGHRA and YSYEKL. The CDR3 bases are TGCGCCAGCAGCCAAGATACGCAGCAGAACACTGAAGCTTTCTTT. It specifies CASSQDTQQNTEAFF.

This chain uses TRBV20-1 with TRBJ1-2, with 8 nucleotides matching TRBD1. Unmatched junction bases numbered 8, after V lost 3 bases and J lost 2 bases. This CDR3 comprises 15 residues. Germline V lookup: CDR1 DFQATT, CDR2 SNEGSKA (reference sequence). CDR3 loop: CSASGGQVSNYGYTF. For the CDR3, the DNA is TGCAGTGCTAGTGGGGGACAGGTGTCGAACTATGGCTACACCTTC.

This clone is termed medium-sized (0.01 to 0.1%). Other nucleotide sequences in the sample specify the same CDR3. The rearrangement joins TRBV6-6 to TRBJ1-1; D gene unclear. Trimming cost V 6 bases and J 5 bases, with 4 bases left between them. This CDR3 contains 10 residues. Looked up from germline, CDR1 is MNHNY and CDR2 is SVGAGI (reference sequence). This CDR3 reads CASRFTEAFF. CDR3 DNA: TGTGCCAGCAGATTTACTGAAGCTTTCTTT.